The 2 T cell receptor beta chains below come from one sample, sequenced in a study of blood T cell repertoires in COVID-19. TCRdb's table, derived via immunoSEQ multiplex PCR, lists solely in-frame clones and lacks some. Of 45,000 to 55,000 clones in the sample, roughly 89% were seen once. Material for sequencing was peripheral blood. The source of these receptors is a woman over 75 with acute or convalescent COVID-19.

The J gene is TRBJ2-5, the V gene TRBV2, with 9 positions matching TRBD1. The V gene end was trimmed by 6 bases and the J gene end by 5 bases; junction bases not matched to a gene: 4. Germline CDR1 reads SNHLY; CDR2 reads FYNNEI. The CDR3 totals 13 residues. In nucleotides, the CDR3 is TGTGCCAGCAGGGGACAGGGTTGGGAGACCCAGTACTTC. It encodes CASRGQGWETQYF.

V gene TRBV25-1 combines with J gene TRBJ2-3, with a possible D match to TRBD2 (6 bases). The V end lost 4 bases, the J end lost 1 base, and 12 bases lay between the germline ends. Looked up from germline, CDR1 is MGHDK and CDR2 is SYGVNS. The length of the CDR3 is 15 residues. The CDR3 sequence: CASSGLARGTDTQYF. CDR3 in DNA: TGTGCCAGCAGTGGGCTAGCGAGGGGCACAGATACGCAGTATTTT.